The 16 T cell receptor beta chains presented below share a single source sample, sequenced in a study of beta chain features in type 1 diabetes. Notes on the study in general: TCRB CDR3s were moderately but significantly shorter in Type 1 diabetes patients in all four CD4+ subsets.

No cognate antigen is known for these TCRs. Sequenced material consisted of expressed TCRB transcripts (all of the isolated RNA was reverse transcribed). Only in-frame clones appear in the TCRdb table, and some are missing; sequencing was by immunoSEQ multiplex PCR. The table has about 150,000 clones, 10% seen once. Input material: central memory CD4+ T cells from blood. These receptors were collected from a man aged 25 to 40 with type 1 diabetes.

This clone came up a few times. The chain links TRBV21-1 to TRBJ1-2. TRBV21-1 is a pseudogene. The CDR3 totals 12 residues. The CDR3 protein is CATRKAVLGYTF. For the CDR3, the DNA is TGTGCCACACGTAAAGCGGTGCTTGGCTACACCTTC.

The chain couples TRBV9 to TRBJ2-1, with D perhaps TRBD2 (6 bases). V was pared by 0 bases and J by 6 bases, with 10 bases between. Looked up from germline, CDR1 is SGDLS and CDR2 is YYNGEE. The length of the CDR3 is 14 residues. The CDR3 DNA sequence: TGTGCCAGCAGCGTAGTAGGTAGCGGCAATGAGCAGTTCTTC. Its translation: CASSVVGSGNEQFF. The full variable domain, completed using reference TRBV9 and TRBJ2-1, is DSGVTQTPKHLITATGQRVTLRCSPRSGDLSVYWYQQSLDQGLQFLIQYYNGEERAKGNILERFSAQQFPDLHSELNLSSLELGDSALYFCASSVVGSGNEQFFGPGTRLTVL.

The gene calls are TRBV11-2 and TRBJ2-7, with 8 bases lining up with TRBD2. This CDR3 comprises 15 residues. Germline V gene sequence: CDR1 SGHAT, CDR2 FQNNGV. The V segment lost 6 bases and the J segment 1 base; nucleotides outside the gene matches: 8. As DNA, the CDR3 is TGTGCCAGCAGTCTTAGGCGGGAGGCATCCTACGAGCAGTACTTC. Encoded protein: CASSLRREASYEQYF.

V and J are TRBV18 and TRBJ1-2, with D possibly matching TRBD1 (5 bases). V lost 3 bases, J lost 10 bases, and 15 bases lay in between. The CDR3 is made up of 13 amino acids. CDR1 is KGHSH and CDR2 is LQKENI in the germline V gene. The CDR3 loop reads CASSPNWDFNYTF. The CDR3 bases are TGTGCCAGCTCACCTAATTGGGACTTCAACTACACCTTC.

J is TRBJ2-3 and V is TRBV5-1; 12 nucleotides align to TRBD2. The CDR3 consists of 17 residues. CDR1 and CDR2 from the germline V gene are SGHRS and YFSETQ. V lost 4 bases to trimming and J lost 9 bases; unmatched junction nucleotides: 15. The chain's CDR3 is CASSPTTGLAGGSTQYF. CDR3 DNA: TGCGCCAGCAGCCCCACGACTGGGCTAGCGGGAGGGTCGACGCAGTATTTT.

CDR3 region: CASSYSNNQPQHF. DNA for the CDR3: TGTGCCAGCAGTTACTCGAACAATCAGCCCCAGCATTTT. The gene calls are TRBV28 and TRBJ1-5; the D is unclear. Germline assignment: CDR1 MDHEN and CDR2 SYDVKM. The CDR3 loop spans 13 amino acids. Trimming stripped 4 bases from V and 3 bases from J, with 7 bases between. Variable domain in full (rest from reference TRBV28 and TRBJ1-5): DVKVTQSSRYLVKRTGEKVFLECVQDMDHENMFWYRQDPGLGLRLIYFSYDVKMKEKGDIPEGYSVSREKKERFSLILESASTNQTSMYLCASSYSNNQPQHFGDGTRLSIL.

This clone was observed a few times. This chain uses TRBV4-2 with TRBJ2-5; D not certain. CDR1 is LGHNA and CDR2 is YNFKEQ in the germline V gene. V was shortened by 4 bases and J by 2 bases, with 14 bases between the two germline ends. The CDR3 is 15 residues long. The CDR3 loop is CASSPIHAEQETQYF. The DNA of the CDR3 is TGTGCCAGCAGCCCGATACACGCTGAACAAGAGACCCAGTACTTC.

This clone was counted only a few times. Different DNA sequences within this sample yield the same CDR3. J is TRBJ1-1 and V is TRBV18, with D tentatively TRBD1 (6 bases). Germline V gene lookup returns CDR1 KGHSH and CDR2 LQKENI. This CDR3 is built from 14 residues. The V end was cut by 2 bases, the J end by 0 bases, with 7 bases between. CDR3 nucleotides: TGTGCCAGCTCACCAGACAGGTTGAACACTGAAGCTTTCTTT. Translating it yields CASSPDRLNTEAFF. Drawing the rest from reference TRBV18 and TRBJ1-1, the complete variable domain is NAGVMQNPRHLVRRRGQEARLRCSPMKGHSHVYWYRQLPEEGLKFMVYLQKENIIDESGMPKERFSAEFPKEGPSILRIQQVVRGDSAAYFCASSPDRLNTEAFFGQGTRLTVV.

V and J are TRBV2 and TRBJ2-1; 9 bases map to TRBD2. The CDR3 has 14 residues. Trimming removed 6 bases from V and 13 bases from J; junction bases left unmatched: 13. The germline V gene encodes CDR1 SNHLY and CDR2 FYNNEI. The CDR3 coding sequence is TGTGCCAGCAGACAACAAGCGACTAGCGGAGTTCAGTTCTTC. Amino acid sequence: CASRQQATSGVQFF.

This clone occurred a few times. The V gene is TRBV9, the J gene TRBJ1-5, with TRBD1 identical over 12 bases. Germline V gene data show CDR1 as SGDLS and CDR2 as YYNGEE. The CDR3 is 16 amino acids. Trimming took 4 bases from V and 7 from J; bases not matched to a gene: 9. The CDR3 nucleotides read TGTGCCAGCAGCCTGAGGGGGGACAGGGGGCAGCAGCCCCAGCATTTT. Translating gives CASSLRGDRGQQPQHF.

V and J are TRBV6-4 and TRBJ2-1; TRBD2 might be the D (6 bases). The CDR3 is made up of 15 amino acids. Germline lookup yields CDR1 MRHNA and CDR2 SNTAGT. V shed 9 bases and J shed 3 bases, with 18 bases lying between them. CDR3 in amino acids: CASPCGTKIYNEQFF. The CDR3 nucleotides are TGTGCCAGTCCCTGCGGGACCAAGATCTACAATGAGCAGTTCTTC.

V gene TRBV19 combines with J gene TRBJ2-5, with D perhaps TRBD2 (5 bases). The V gene's germline CDR1 is LNHDA and CDR2 SQIVND (reference sequence). The CDR3 covers 12 residues. Trimming left V 4 bases short and J 7 bases short, with 10 bases between. The CDR3 reads CASSTTRGTQYF. The CDR3 nucleotides are TGTGCCAGTAGTACAACCCGGGGGACCCAGTACTTC.

This chain uses TRBV4-2 with TRBJ2-5; D ambiguous. Gene TRBJ2-7 matches the end of the DNA better, so the J call may be wrong. CDR3 length equals 14 residues. Germline CDR1 is LGHNA and CDR2 is YNFKEQ. The CDR3 loop is CASSQDRLEYEQYF. CDR3 DNA sequence: TGTGCCAGCAGCCAAGATCGGCTAGAATACGAGCAGTACTTC.

The chain couples TRBV5-6 to TRBJ2-7; no definite D call. V shed 3 bases and J shed 2 bases, with 3 bases lying between them. The CDR3 is 11 amino acids. Germline assignment: CDR1 SGHDT and CDR2 YYEEEE. As DNA, the CDR3 is TGTGCCAGCAGCTATACCTACGAGCAGTACTTC. Encoded protein: CASSYTYEQYF.

The chain joins TRBV11-2 to TRBJ2-5; 11 bases are shared with TRBD1. Per the germline V gene, CDR1 is SGHAT and CDR2 is FQNNGV. This CDR3 comprises 16 residues. The trim removed 1 base at V and 5 bases at J, leaving 6 bases unmatched. In DNA, the CDR3 is TGTGCCAGCAGCTTAGGGACAGGGGGCGCCGGGGAGACCCAGTACTTC. Encoded protein: CASSLGTGGAGETQYF.

V and J are TRBV4-2 and TRBJ1-5; no firm D call. The length of the CDR3 is 15 residues. Trimming cost V 1 base and J 5 bases, with 12 bases left between them. CDR1 is LGHNA and CDR2 is YNFKEQ in the germline V gene. The CDR3 loop reads CASSQVYTGDQPQHF. As DNA, the CDR3 is TGTGCCAGCAGCCAAGTATACACGGGTGATCAGCCCCAGCATTTT.